This TCR beta chain was recovered during a study of T cells in Graves' hyperthyroidism and ophthalmopathy (dated by TCRdb to the late 2010s). Background on the whole study: Peripheral blood was sampled at the time of initial diagnosis, prior to any treatment. After blood sampling, hyperthyroidism patients were treated with methimazole at a starting dose of 30 mg daily, and ophthalmopathy patients were treated with high-dose intravenous methylprednisolone. TCR V-J signatures able to tell the groups apart were searched for in a discovery cohort of 100 patients, of whom about 40 had Graves' ophthalmopathy and 57 had stable Graves' hyperthyroidism. Prospective prediction of ophthalmopathy was tested in an independent validation cohort consisting of some 20 hyperthyroidism patients and approximately 16 patients who later progressed to ophthalmopathy. In several Graves' hyperthyroidism patients, the study also compared T-cell repertoires from thyroid tissue with T-cell repertoires from blood. For training and testing, the 100 or so patients in the discovery cohort were randomly divided in a 7:3 ratio. The paper reports TCR Vbeta CDR3 sequencing of some 140 peripheral blood samples: 40 or so ophthalmopathy, some 80 hyperthyroidism and 17 progressor patients. The paper's findings and limits, for the study overall: Ophthalmopathy was separated from stable hyperthyroidism by a 13 V-J signature model, with around 90% sensitivity and approximately 81% specificity obtained in cross-validation and 80%/75% obtained in testing. Most expanded thyroid clonotypes (frequency above 0.001) were also detected in blood, suggesting blood repertoires may reflect thyroid immune responses. In validation, the model predicted progression to ophthalmopathy with around 71% sensitivity and around 72% specificity, a median of 6.5 months before onset. Sample size was not statistically predetermined, and investigators were not blinded to group allocation.

Sequences MDHEN (CDR1) and SYDVKM (CDR2) are obtained from the germline V gene. The CDR3 runs 14 residues from the cysteine to the phenylalanine. The only DNA kept is the CDR3, 42 bases in frame from the first base. V and J lose 2 bases and 7 bases, and a span of 14 bases separates them. This clonotype was picked up many times. Its binding antigen is unknown. No qualities accompany the bases; no much larger clone lies one base away. The TCR beta CDR3 regions were amplified from the RNA transcripts. The TCR CDR3 was subjected to a first round of RT-PCR using the HTBI primer set and the Qiagen OneStep RT-PCR kit. The libraries were constructed in a second round of multiplex PCR and then size-selected and purified. Paired-end sequencing of the libraries was performed with 100 bp reads on an Illumina HiSeq2000. The authors' analysis ran thus. SOAPnuke was used to process the raw data, with reads discarded if the reads contained adapters or uncalled bases, had a mean Phred below 15, or lacked an exact constant-primer or identifier match. COPE v1.2.5 was used to merge high-quality paired reads, and clonotypes were defined as unique nucleotide sequences. MiTCR v1.1 was used to align the clonotypes against IMGT TRBV, TRBD and TRBJ reference segments. Analysis was restricted to V-J combinations with a frequency above 0.0001, which covered roughly 99% of repertoires. The TCS score was defined as F50 (clonal expansion) divided by E x V (chaos), with BLOSUM62-based TCRdist calculated between CDR3 peptides within each V-J. Welch's t-statistics and random forest reduced roughly 540 V-J features to 13, which were used in a naive Bayes classifier (R e1071). TCRdb applied fastp at Q25 and MiXCR to the public reads, then kept only in-frame beta chains. Rows merge per CDR3 protein into single entries with the most common DNA and genes. Here the V and J calls rest on TCRdb's processing, not on the authors' analysis. The sample has 500,000 to 650,000 distinct CDR3 sequences on record, 12% to 15% of them singletons. The ten top clones hold more than 11% of the sample.

Graves' hyperthyroidism was defined as stable when no progression to ophthalmopathy occurred over 18 months of follow-up. The hyperthyroidism patients were between 18 and 65 years old and newly diagnosed, with a disease duration of less than 2 months. The study excluded patients with uncontrolled infections, other autoimmune diseases, pregnancy or lactation. Diagnoses were established on the basis of clinical symptoms, serum thyroxine and TRAb, thyroid ultrasound, and orbital computed tomography. Ficoll-Paque density gradient centrifugation was used to isolate PBMCs from about 10 ml of fresh peripheral blood. Trizol reagent was used to extract total RNA, and RNA quality was then checked on an Agilent 2100 Bioanalyzer.

This sequence uses TRBV28 and TRBJ1-2; no D gene can be assigned with confidence. Sequenced material: blood. The TCR sequence derives from a woman between 40 and 50 years old with Graves' hyperthyroidism. The DNA is TGTGCCAGCAGTTTACTCATGGAGGATAGTGGCTACACCTTC. This codes for CASSLLMEDSGYTF.